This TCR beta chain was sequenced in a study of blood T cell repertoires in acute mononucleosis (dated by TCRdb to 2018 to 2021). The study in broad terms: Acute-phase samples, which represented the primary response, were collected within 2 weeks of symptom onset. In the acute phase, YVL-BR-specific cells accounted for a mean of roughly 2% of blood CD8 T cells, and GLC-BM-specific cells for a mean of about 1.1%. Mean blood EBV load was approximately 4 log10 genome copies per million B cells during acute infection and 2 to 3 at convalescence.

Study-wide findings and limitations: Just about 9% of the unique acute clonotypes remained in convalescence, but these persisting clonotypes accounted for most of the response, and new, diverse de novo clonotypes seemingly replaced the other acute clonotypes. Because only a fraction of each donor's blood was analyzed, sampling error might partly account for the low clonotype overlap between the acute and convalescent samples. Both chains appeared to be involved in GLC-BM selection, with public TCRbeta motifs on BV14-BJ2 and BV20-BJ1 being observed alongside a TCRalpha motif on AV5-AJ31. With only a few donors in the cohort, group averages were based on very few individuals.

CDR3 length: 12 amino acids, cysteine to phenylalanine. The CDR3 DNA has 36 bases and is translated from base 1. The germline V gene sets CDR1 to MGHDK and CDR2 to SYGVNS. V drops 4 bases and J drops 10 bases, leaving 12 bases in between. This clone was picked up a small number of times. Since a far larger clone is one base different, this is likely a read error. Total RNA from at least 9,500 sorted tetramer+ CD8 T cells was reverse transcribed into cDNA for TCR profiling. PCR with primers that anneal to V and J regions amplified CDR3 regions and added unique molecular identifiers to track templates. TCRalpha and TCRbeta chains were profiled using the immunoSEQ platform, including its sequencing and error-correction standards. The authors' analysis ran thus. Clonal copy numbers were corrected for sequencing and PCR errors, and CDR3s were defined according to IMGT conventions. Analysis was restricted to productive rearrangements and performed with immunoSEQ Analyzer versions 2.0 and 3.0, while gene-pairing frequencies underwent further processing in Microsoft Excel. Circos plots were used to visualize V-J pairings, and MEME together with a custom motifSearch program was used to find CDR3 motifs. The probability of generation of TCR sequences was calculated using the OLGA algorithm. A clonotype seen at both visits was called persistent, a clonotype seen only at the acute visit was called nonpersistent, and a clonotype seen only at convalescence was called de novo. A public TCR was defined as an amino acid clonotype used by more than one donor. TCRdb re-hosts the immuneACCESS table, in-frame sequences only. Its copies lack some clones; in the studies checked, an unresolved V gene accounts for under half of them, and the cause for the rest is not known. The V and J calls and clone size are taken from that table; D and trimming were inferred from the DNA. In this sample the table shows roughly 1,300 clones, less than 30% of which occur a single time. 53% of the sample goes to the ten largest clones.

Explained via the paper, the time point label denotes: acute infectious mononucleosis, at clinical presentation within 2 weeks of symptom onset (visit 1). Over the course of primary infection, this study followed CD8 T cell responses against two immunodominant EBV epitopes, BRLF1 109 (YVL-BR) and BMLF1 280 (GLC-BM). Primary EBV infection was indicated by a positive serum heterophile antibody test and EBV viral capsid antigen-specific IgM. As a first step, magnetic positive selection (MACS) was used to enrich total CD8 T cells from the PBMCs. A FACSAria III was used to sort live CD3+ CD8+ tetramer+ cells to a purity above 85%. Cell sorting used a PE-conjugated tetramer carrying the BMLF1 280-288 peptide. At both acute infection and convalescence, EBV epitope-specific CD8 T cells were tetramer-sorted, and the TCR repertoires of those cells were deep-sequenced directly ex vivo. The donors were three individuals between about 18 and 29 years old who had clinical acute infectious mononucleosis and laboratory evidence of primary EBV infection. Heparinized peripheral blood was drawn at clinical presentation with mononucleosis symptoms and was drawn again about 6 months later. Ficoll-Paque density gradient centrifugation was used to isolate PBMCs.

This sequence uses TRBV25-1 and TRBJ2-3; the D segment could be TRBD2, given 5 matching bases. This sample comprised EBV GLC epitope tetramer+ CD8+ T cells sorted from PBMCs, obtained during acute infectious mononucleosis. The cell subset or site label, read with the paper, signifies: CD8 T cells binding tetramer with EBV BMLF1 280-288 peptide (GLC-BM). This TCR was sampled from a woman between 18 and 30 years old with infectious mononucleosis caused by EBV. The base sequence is TGTGCCAGCAGTGGTGCCCGGGATTCGCAGTATTTT. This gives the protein CASSGARDSQYF.